The 31 T cell receptor beta chains listed next were all sequenced from one sample in a study of beta chain features in type 1 diabetes. Whole-study results and caveats: Type 1 diabetes patients showed a moderate but significant shortening of TCRB CDR3s in all four CD4+ subsets.

Sequenced material consisted of expressed TCRB transcripts (all of the isolated RNA was reverse transcribed). The repertoire was sequenced with immunoSEQ multiplex PCR; TCRdb's copy has only in-frame clones and lacks some. The sample carries roughly 340,000 clones, over 10% recorded once. The antigens these receptors bind are not known. Sequencing was carried out using naive CD4+ T cells from blood. The receptors were sampled from a woman aged 18-29 years with type 1 diabetes.

This clone was observed a handful of times. The chain joins TRBV4-3 to TRBJ1-5, with D maybe TRBD1 (5 bases). CDR1 is LGHNA and CDR2 is YSLEER in the germline V gene. V lost 0 bases and J lost 6, with 12 bases in between. The CDR3 length is 15 residues. CDR3 sequence (DNA): TGCGCCAGCAGCCAAGAAGCCAGGGTTGCTCAGCCCCAGCATTTT. Translation: CASSQEARVAQPQHF.

The rearrangement links TRBV2 to TRBJ1-4; D remains ambiguous. The ends were cut back, 4 bases at V and 0 bases at J, with 9 bases in the middle. CDR1 and CDR2 from the germline V gene are SNHLY and FYNNEI. The length of the CDR3 is 15 residues. Here the CDR3 reads CASSAEGSTNEKLFF. CDR3 coding DNA: TGTGCCAGCAGTGCCGAGGGATCAACTAATGAAAAACTGTTTTTT.

The V and J genes are TRBV19 and TRBJ1-5; a weak D match, TRBD1 (6 bases). Per germline, CDR1 LNHDA and CDR2 SQIVND (reference sequence). The CDR3 loop spans 14 amino acids. V shed 7 bases and J shed 4 bases, with 14 bases lying between them. CDR3 nucleotides: TGTGCCAGTACACGAGGGCAGGGGAATCAGCCCCAGCATTTT. It is translated as CASTRGQGNQPQHF.

This clone was seen more than once but under ten times. The J gene is TRBJ2-6, the V gene TRBV11-2; TRBD2 might be the D (6 bases). The germline V gene encodes CDR1 SGHAT and CDR2 FQNNGV. V lost 7 bases and J 4 bases, leaving 14 bases between the germline ends. This CDR3 comprises 15 residues. The CDR3 protein is CASTEAGWGANVLTF. The CDR3 DNA sequence: TGTGCCAGCACCGAGGCGGGGTGGGGGGCCAACGTCCTGACTTTC.

This sequence joins TRBV19 and TRBJ2-2, with TRBD1 identical over 10 bases. This CDR3 comprises 16 residues. Germline V gene lookup returns CDR1 LNHDA and CDR2 SQIVND (reference sequence). The V segment lost 4 bases and the J segment 4 bases; nucleotides outside the gene matches: 6. In DNA, the CDR3 is TGTGCCAGTAGTAACTCTCGGACAGGGGGCACCGGGGAGCTGTTTTTT. It codes for CASSNSRTGGTGELFF.

The CDR3, as DNA: TGTGCCAGCAGCTGGAGATTGACAGGGGCAGGATCAGATACGCAGTATTTT. Translating gives CASSWRLTGAGSDTQYF. The chain links TRBV5-6 to TRBJ2-3; 8 positions agree with TRBD1. Trimming took 3 bases from V and 4 from J; bases not matched to a gene: 13. The CDR3 length is 17 residues. Per the germline V gene, CDR1 is SGHDT and CDR2 is YYEEEE.

This clone was seen only a few times. The chain couples TRBV4-3 to TRBJ1-2; D unresolved. The V end lost 0 bases, the J end lost 4 bases, and 9 bases lay between the germline ends. The CDR3 is made up of 14 amino acids. The germline CDR1 and CDR2 sequences are LGHNA and YSLEER. CDR3 region: CASSQENSGYGYTF. In nucleotides, the CDR3 is TGCGCCAGCAGCCAAGAAAACTCGGGCTATGGCTACACCTTC.

This clone was counted many times. This chain connects TRBV23-1 to TRBJ1-2; D not resolved. TRBV23-1 is reported as an ORF; its role is uncertain. Trimming pared 5 bases from V and 8 bases from J, leaving 12 bases between. This CDR3 contains 12 residues. In nucleotides, the CDR3 is TGCGCCAGCAGTTGGAAGGTCGGGGGCTACACCTTC. Residues: CASSWKVGGYTF.

CDR3 DNA: TGTGCCAGCAGCTTTATAGGAGACAGGCAAGATACGCAGTATTTT. The encoded protein is CASSFIGDRQDTQYF. The chain couples TRBV11-2 to TRBJ2-3; tentatively, D is TRBD1 (6 bases). The germline gives CDR1 SGHAT, CDR2 FQNNGV. Trimming cost V 3 bases and J 5 bases, with 15 bases left between them. The CDR3 is 15 residues long.

The chain is built from TRBV4-3 and TRBJ2-3; 8 positions agree with TRBD2. There are 15 residues in the CDR3. The junction had 6 bases not matched to a gene; V was cut back by 3 bases and J by 4 bases. Germline V gene lookup returns CDR1 LGHNA and CDR2 YSLEER. In nucleotides, the CDR3 is TGCGCCAGCAGCCAGCGTAGCGGGGTCGCAGATACGCAGTATTTT. The encoded protein is CASSQRSGVADTQYF.

The sample holds a few counts of this clone. This chain uses TRBV7-9 with TRBJ2-1; 9 nucleotides match TRBD2. Germline V gives CDR1 SEHNR, CDR2 FQNEAQ (reference sequence). The CDR3 sequence is 16 residues long. V lost 2 bases, J lost 1 base, and 3 bases stayed unmatched. CDR3 in DNA: TGTGCCAGCAGCTTATCACTAGCGGGTTCCTACAATGAGCAGTTCTTC. Residues: CASSLSLAGSYNEQFF.

The V and J genes are TRBV6-1 and TRBJ2-7, with D possibly TRBD2 on 5 matching bases. Germline V gives CDR1 MNHNS, CDR2 SASEGT. V was shortened by 7 bases and J by 2 bases, with 15 bases between the two germline ends. The CDR3 extends over 14 amino acids. The CDR3 spells CASTLRGEAYEQYF. The DNA for the CDR3 is TGTGCCAGCACTCTACGGGGTGAGGCCTACGAGCAGTACTTC.

This clone was seen a few times. V gene TRBV7-2 combines with J gene TRBJ2-1; TRBD1 matches at 7 bases. Germline V gene lookup returns CDR1 SGHTA and CDR2 FQGNSA. The CDR3 runs 14 residues. V shed 3 bases, J shed 7 bases, and the junction held 6 bases outside the gene matches. The CDR3 protein is CASSLRQGRNEQFF. The CDR3 DNA sequence: TGTGCCAGCAGCTTGCGACAGGGTCGGAATGAGCAGTTCTTC.

This clone came up once. The chain has TRBV5-1 and TRBJ1-4, with D possibly TRBD1 on 6 matching bases. The germline gives CDR1 SGHRS, CDR2 YFSETQ. The CDR3 consists of 14 residues. The ends were cut back, 5 bases at V and 8 bases at J, with 16 bases in the middle. The CDR3 DNA is TGCGCCAGCAGACCGGGACATGGGCACGAAAAACTGTTTTTT. Translation gives CASRPGHGHEKLFF.

This clone was counted only a few times. The chain couples TRBV28 to TRBJ2-1, with 7 bases that match TRBD2. J lost 6 bases, V lost 5 bases, and 10 bases had no gene match. CDR1 and CDR2 from the germline V gene are MDHEN and SYDVKM. This CDR3 comprises 15 residues. The CDR3 spells CASSPPWGGPNEQFF. The CDR3 region has the DNA TGTGCCAGCAGTCCGCCCTGGGGAGGGCCCAATGAGCAGTTCTTC.

This clone has a handful of counts. The rearrangement uses TRBV2 and TRBJ2-2; 7 nucleotides line up with TRBD1. The CDR3 runs 13 residues. Trimming cost V 4 bases and J 4 bases; bases outside gene matches: 0. The V gene's germline CDR1 is SNHLY and CDR2 FYNNEI. This CDR3 reads CASSGQGTGELFF. In nucleotides, the CDR3 is TGTGCCAGCAGTGGACAGGGCACCGGGGAGCTGTTTTTT.

The rearrangement links TRBV9 to TRBJ1-3; unclear D gene. The ends were cut back, 0 bases at V and 4 bases at J, with 17 bases in the middle. CDR1 is SGDLS and CDR2 is YYNGEE in the germline V gene. The CDR3 consists of 17 residues. CDR3 in amino acids: CASSVEISPLIGNTIYF. Here the CDR3 DNA reads TGTGCCAGCAGCGTAGAGATCTCCCCTCTAATAGGAAACACCATATATTTT.

This clone was seen more than once but under ten times. The chain carries TRBV30 and TRBJ1-2; 8 bases align to TRBD1. With 6 bases clipped from V and 7 bases from J, the junction kept 16 bases outside the gene matches. Germline V gene sequence: CDR1 GTSNPN, CDR2 SVGIG (reference sequence). CDR3 size: 15 residues. The DNA of the CDR3 is TGTGCCTGTCGGACAGGGTCTCTCTCGCAGAGTGGCTACACCTTC. It codes for CACRTGSLSQSGYTF. Variable domain in full (rest from reference TRBV30 and TRBJ1-2): SQTIHQWPATLVQPVGSPLSLECTVEGTSNPNLYWYRQAAGRGLQLLFYSVGIGQISSEVPQNLSASRPQDRQFILSSKKLLLSDSGFYLCACRTGSLSQSGYTFGSGTRLTVV.

V is TRBV27 and J is TRBJ2-4; weak D call: TRBD2 (6 bases). Trimming shortened V by 1 base and J by 3 bases, and 13 bases separated the two germline ends. The CDR3 is 16 amino acids. Germline V lookup: CDR1 MNHEY, CDR2 SMNVEV (reference sequence). DNA of the CDR3: TGTGCCAGCAGTTTATTGGGGGGTCGGGACAAAAACATTCAGTACTTC. Translated: CASSLLGGRDKNIQYF.

The chain carries TRBV5-4 and TRBJ2-7; tentative D call: TRBD1 (6 bases). V was pared by 1 base and J by 6 bases, with 8 bases between. The germline CDR1 and CDR2 sequences are SGHNT and YYREEE (reference sequence). The CDR3 length is 12 residues. In DNA form, the CDR3 reads TGTGCCAGCAGCTTGAACAGGGCCGAGCAGTACTTC. Its protein is CASSLNRAEQYF.

The chain recombines TRBV5-1 with TRBJ2-1; D is ambiguous. Germline CDR1 is SGHRS and CDR2 is YFSETQ. Trimming cost V 2 bases and J 7 bases, with 10 bases left between them. The CDR3 has 13 amino acids. CDR3 nucleotides: TGCGCCAGCAGCTTCGGCCAGGAAAATGAGCAGTTCTTC. Protein sequence: CASSFGQENEQFF.

This clone occurred a few times. The chain employs TRBV4-3 and TRBJ1-2, with a possible D match to TRBD1 (6 bases). The CDR3 runs to 15 residues. Per the germline V gene, CDR1 is LGHNA and CDR2 is YSLEER. V shed 0 bases and J shed 8 bases, with 16 bases lying between them. CDR3 sequence (DNA): TGCGCCAGCAGCCAAGAAAGAGGGGGTCAAGGGGGCTACACCTTC. Residues: CASSQERGGQGGYTF.

The rearrangement joins TRBV14 to TRBJ1-1; the D is unclear. The germline V gene encodes CDR1 SGHDN and CDR2 FVKESK. This CDR3 contains 14 residues. V lost 8 bases and J lost 4, with 17 bases in between. This chain's CDR3 is CASAKPRVSTEAFF. The CDR3 coding sequence is TGTGCCAGCGCAAAACCGAGGGTGTCCACTGAAGCTTTCTTT.

The gene calls are TRBV4-3 and TRBJ1-1; 9 nucleotides align to TRBD1. This CDR3 is built from 13 residues. CDR1 and CDR2 (germline): LGHNA, YSLEER. V lost 1 base to trimming and J lost 10 bases; unmatched junction nucleotides: 4. For the CDR3, the DNA is TGCGCCAGCAGCCAAGGGGACAGGGTCCCAGCTTTCTTT. As protein: CASSQGDRVPAFF.

Regarding this clone: The identical CDR3 is also encoded by other nucleotide sequences in the sample. The chain employs TRBV18 and TRBJ2-7; 7 bases are a match to TRBD1. CDR1 and CDR2 from the germline V gene are KGHSH and LQKENI. V trimming: 3 bases; J trimming: 0 bases; junction bases outside the gene matches: 2. The CDR3 consists of 14 residues. Here the CDR3 reads CASSPGQSSYEQYF. CDR3 in DNA: TGTGCCAGCTCACCGGGACAGAGCTCCTACGAGCAGTACTTC.

J is TRBJ1-4 and V is TRBV13; D remains ambiguous. Trimming removed 4 bases at V and 8 bases at J, with 14 bases between. The length of the CDR3 is 14 residues. The germline gives CDR1 PRHDT, CDR2 FYEKMQ (reference sequence). This chain's CDR3 is CASSSFAGSEKLFF. In DNA, the CDR3 is TGTGCCAGCAGCTCCTTCGCCGGGAGCGAAAAACTGTTTTTT.

The chain has TRBV5-1 and TRBJ1-4; 7 bases align to TRBD1. Germline loops: CDR1 SGHRS, CDR2 YFSETQ. V shed 4 bases, J shed 8 bases, and the junction held 8 bases outside the gene matches. The CDR3 covers 14 residues. The CDR3 nucleotides are TGCGCCAGCAGCCCCGACAGGGACGACGAAAAACTGTTTTTT. Protein: CASSPDRDDEKLFF.

The rearrangement uses TRBV15 and TRBJ2-3; 11 bases fit TRBD2. The V gene's germline CDR1 is LNHNV and CDR2 YYDKDF (reference sequence). The CDR3 has 16 residues. V was pared by 6 bases and J by 2 bases, with 7 bases of the junction left unmatched. CDR3: CATSTLAGGFTDTQYF. The CDR3 bases are TGTGCCACCAGTACGCTAGCGGGGGGCTTCACAGATACGCAGTATTTT.

Only a few counts were recorded for this clone. The chain carries TRBV21-1 and TRBJ2-5; no DNA check was done on the table's D call, TRBD1. TRBV21-1 is a listed pseudogene. This CDR3 comprises 14 residues. This CDR3 is CASTATAGQETQYF. For the CDR3, the DNA is TGTGCCAGCACCGCGACGGCAGGGCAAGAGACCCAGTACTTC.

V usage is TRBV19 and J usage is TRBJ1-1; the D gene is possibly TRBD1 (5 bases). V shed 3 bases and J shed 1 base, with 9 bases lying between them. The CDR3 sequence is 14 residues long. In germline, CDR1 is LNHDA, CDR2 SQIVND (reference sequence). CDR3 protein: CASSIQGGNTEAFF. DNA for the CDR3: TGTGCCAGTAGTATCCAGGGAGGGAACACTGAAGCTTTCTTT.

This clone has just a few counts. The chain employs TRBV29-1 and TRBJ2-7, with D possibly matching TRBD1 (6 bases). The CDR3 has 12 residues. Between the trimmed V and J ends, which lost 7 bases and 2 bases, there was a span of 12 bases. Germline lookup yields CDR1 SQVTM and CDR2 ANQGSEA. The CDR3: CSAGELAYEQYF. As DNA, the CDR3 is TGCAGCGCAGGGGAACTCGCCTACGAGCAGTACTTC.